This T cell receptor beta chain was sequenced in a study of T-cell memory formation after mild COVID-19. Overall study: Across donors, TCR clusters were largely donor specific.

TCRdb recomputed calls from the 5' RACE reads with MiXCR, one row per CDR3 protein. The sample holds approximately 240,000 distinct CDR3 sequences; approximately 16% are singletons and the top ten take approximately 3.5%. Study findings and constraints: Contracting clones, day 15 to 85, had balanced CD4/CD8, and later expanders favored CD4+. Day 37-peaking second-wave clones had unconfirmed SARS-CoV-2 specificity.

The ends lost 6 bases at V and 9 bases at J; junction bases unmatched: 10. This CDR3 region has 15 residues. Germline CDR1 reads MNHEY; CDR2 reads SVGAGI. This clonotype was detected a few times. The antigen remains undetermined. The source material was PBMCs or a T cell subset sorted from them (not recorded which). The chain recombines TRBV6-5 with TRBJ2-1, with 11 positions matching TRBD1. The sequence derives from a man between 18 and 35 years old who had mild COVID-19 (a few samples of this study predate the infection). Cell type and time point are not known. Written as DNA, the CDR3 is TGTGCCAGCAGGTCCCGGGACAGGGGGTCCCCTGAGCAGTTCTTC. This translates into CASRSRDRGSPEQFF.